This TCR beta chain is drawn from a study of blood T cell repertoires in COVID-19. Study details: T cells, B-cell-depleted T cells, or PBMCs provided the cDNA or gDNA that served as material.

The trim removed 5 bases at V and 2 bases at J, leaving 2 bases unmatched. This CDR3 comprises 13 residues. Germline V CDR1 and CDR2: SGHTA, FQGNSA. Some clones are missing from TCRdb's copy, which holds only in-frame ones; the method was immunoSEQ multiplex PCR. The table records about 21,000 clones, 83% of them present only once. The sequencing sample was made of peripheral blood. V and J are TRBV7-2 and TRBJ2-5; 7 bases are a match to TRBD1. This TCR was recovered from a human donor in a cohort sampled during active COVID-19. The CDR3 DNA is TGTGCCAGCAGCAGACAGGGTCAAGAGACCCAGTACTTC. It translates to CASSRQGQETQYF.